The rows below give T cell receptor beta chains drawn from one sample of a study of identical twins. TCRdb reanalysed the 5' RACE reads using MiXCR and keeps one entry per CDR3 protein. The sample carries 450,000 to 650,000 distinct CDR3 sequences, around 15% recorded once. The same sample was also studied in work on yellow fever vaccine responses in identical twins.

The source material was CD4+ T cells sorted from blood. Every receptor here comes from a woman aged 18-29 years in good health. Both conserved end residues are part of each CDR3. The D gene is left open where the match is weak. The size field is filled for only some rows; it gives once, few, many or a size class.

CDR3 protein: CASSPTGAVGYTF
CDR3 DNA: TGTGCCAGCAGTCCCACAGGGGCGGTAGGCTACACCTTC
clone size: .
D gene: TRBD1
J gene: TRBJ1-2
V gene: TRBV27

CDR3 protein: CASSLLPRSVYEQYF
CDR3 DNA: TGCGCCAGCAGCTTGTTACCTCGTTCGGTCTACGAGCAGTACTTC
clone size: many
D gene: .
J gene: TRBJ2-7
V gene: TRBV5-1

CDR3 protein: CASQQGVPYEQYF
CDR3 DNA: TGTGCCAGCCAACAGGGAGTTCCGTACGAGCAGTACTTC
clone size: few
D gene: .
J gene: TRBJ2-7
V gene: TRBV2

CDR3 protein: CASSSRTGLSYEQYF
CDR3 DNA: TGTGCCAGCAGTTCCAGGACAGGATTATCCTACGAGCAGTACTTC
clone size: few
D gene: TRBD1
J gene: TRBJ2-7
V gene: TRBV12-3/TRBV12-4

CDR3 protein: CASSGTDREGETQYF
CDR3 DNA: TGTGCCAGCAGCGGTACGGACAGGGAGGGAGAGACCCAGTACTTC
clone size: .
D gene: .
J gene: TRBJ2-5
V gene: TRBV12-3/TRBV12-4

CDR3 protein: CASSNRDSRLNTIYF
CDR3 DNA: TGTGCCAGCAGCAACCGGGACAGCCGATTAAACACCATATATTTT
clone size: few
D gene: TRBD1
J gene: TRBJ1-3
V gene: TRBV6-1

CDR3 protein: CASSYVGQSSYEQYF
CDR3 DNA: TGTGCCAGCAGTTACGTCGGACAGAGCTCCTACGAGCAGTACTTC
clone size: few
D gene: .
J gene: TRBJ2-7
V gene: TRBV6-5

CDR3 protein: CASSLGLGTGGQKLFF
CDR3 DNA: TGTGCCAGCAGCCTCGGCCTCGGGACAGGGGGTCAAAAACTGTTTTTT
clone size: .
D gene: TRBD1
J gene: TRBJ1-4
V gene: TRBV3-1

CDR3 protein: CSGGKGTSTDTQYF
CDR3 DNA: TGCAGTGGCGGAAAAGGGACTAGCACAGATACGCAGTATTTT
clone size: many
D gene: .
J gene: TRBJ2-3
V gene: TRBV29-1

CDR3 protein: CASSLMGGGAAGYGYTF
CDR3 DNA: TGCGCCAGCAGCTTGATGGGTGGGGGAGCAGCCGGCTATGGCTACACCTTC
clone size: .
D gene: .
J gene: TRBJ1-2
V gene: TRBV5-1

CDR3 protein: CASSLAPQGSGELFF
CDR3 DNA: TGTGCCAGCAGCTTGGCCCCCCAGGGGTCCGGGGAGCTGTTTTTT
clone size: .
D gene: .
J gene: TRBJ2-2
V gene: TRBV5-4

CDR3 protein: CATRLATYEQYF
CDR3 DNA: TGTGCCACCCGGCTAGCCACCTACGAGCAGTACTTC
clone size: .
D gene: .
J gene: TRBJ2-7
V gene: TRBV28

CDR3 protein: CASSPGGTSGENSYNEQFF
CDR3 DNA: TGTGCCAGCAGCCCAGGCGGGACTAGCGGAGAGAACTCCTACAATGAGCAGTTCTTC
clone size: few
D gene: TRBD2
J gene: TRBJ2-1
V gene: TRBV7-7

CDR3 protein: CASSFGQMGHEQFF
CDR3 DNA: TGCGCCAGCAGCTTCGGACAGATGGGCCATGAGCAGTTCTTC
clone size: .
D gene: .
J gene: TRBJ2-1
V gene: TRBV5-1

CDR3 protein: CASSQEAFRGPSALTPQYF
CDR3 DNA: TGTGCCAGCAGCCAAGAAGCCTTTAGGGGGCCTTCCGCCCTTACGCCTCAGTACTTC
clone size: few
D gene: TRBD1
J gene: TRBJ2-4
V gene: TRBV3-1

CDR3 protein: CASSLDGFLYGYTF
CDR3 DNA: TGCGCCAGCAGCTTGGACGGCTTTCTCTATGGCTACACCTTC
clone size: few
D gene: .
J gene: TRBJ1-2
V gene: TRBV5-1